This TCR beta chain was found in a study of blood T cells in healthy people across ages. Study outcomes and limitations: Unknown CMV status may confound age-related changes in expanded clones. Per million T cells, TCR beta diversity dropped about linearly as age rose.

From germline, CDR1 is DFQATT and CDR2 SNEGSKA (reference sequence). The CDR3 spans 12 residues. The ends were cut back, 1 base at V and 5 bases at J, with 8 bases in the middle. This clonotype was counted many times. Its antigen is still unknown. It was with a sample-barcoded 5' primer and a J-beta primer mix that a second PCR of about 6 to 12 cycles was run. TCRdb passed the 5' RACE reads through MiXCR, listing each CDR3 protein once. The data hold around 800,000 distinct CDR3 sequences, with around two thirds observed a single time. The study isolated at least 6.5 million PBMCs from each sample. The receptor's source is a man aged 30-40 years in good health. The sequenced sample consisted of blood. This rearrangement joins TRBV20-1 to TRBJ2-5; D is uncertain. Here the CDR3 reads CSARGPSETQYF. The DNA of the CDR3 is TGCAGTGCTAGAGGTCCCAGTGAGACCCAGTACTTC.